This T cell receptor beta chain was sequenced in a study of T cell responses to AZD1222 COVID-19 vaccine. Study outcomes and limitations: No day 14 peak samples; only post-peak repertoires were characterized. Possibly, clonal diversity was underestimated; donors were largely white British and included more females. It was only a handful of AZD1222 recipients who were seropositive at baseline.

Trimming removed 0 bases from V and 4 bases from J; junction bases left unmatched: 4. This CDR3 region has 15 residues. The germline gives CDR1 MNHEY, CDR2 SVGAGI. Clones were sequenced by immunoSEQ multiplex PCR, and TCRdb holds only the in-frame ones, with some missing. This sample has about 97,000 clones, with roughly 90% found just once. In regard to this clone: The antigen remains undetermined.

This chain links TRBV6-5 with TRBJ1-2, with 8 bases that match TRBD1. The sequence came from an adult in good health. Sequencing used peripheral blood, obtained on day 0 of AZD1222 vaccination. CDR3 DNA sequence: TGTGCCAGCAGTTACTCCCGACAGGGGACCTATGGCTACACCTTC. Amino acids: CASSYSRQGTYGYTF.